A selection of T cell receptor beta chains follows, all from one sample in a study of graft-versus-host responses after intestinal transplantation. Assay: immunoSEQ multiplex PCR; the TCRdb copy retains only in-frame clones and omits some. The sample lists about 59,000 clones, 90% to 95% seen once, with 0.38% in the top ten. For these receptors, no antigen is known. The sample in question was unstimulated CD4+ T cells sorted from spleen or lymph node cells, obtained before transplant. The receptors shown here come from a human donor who was the organ donor for an intestinal transplant. Both conserved end residues are part of each CDR3. D genes are given only for firm matches. Where a row states a size, it is once, few, many or the class of an expanded clone; other rows omit it.

v_call: TRBV5-4; cdr3_length: 16; clone_size: NA; d_call: TRBD2; j_call: TRBJ2-1; cdr3_aa: CASSSARASGDNEQFF; cdr3_nt: TGTGCCAGCAGCTCAGCACGGGCTAGCGGGGACAATGAGCAGTTCTTC
v_call: TRBV11-2; cdr3_length: 15; clone_size: NA; d_call: NA; j_call: TRBJ1-3; cdr3_aa: CASSWDGDSGNTIYF; cdr3_nt: TGTGCCAGCAGCTGGGACGGGGACTCTGGAAACACCATATATTTT
v_call: TRBV25-1; cdr3_length: 13; clone_size: NA; d_call: NA; j_call: TRBJ1-1; cdr3_aa: CASSLDRHTEAFF; cdr3_nt: TGTGCCAGCAGTCTTGACAGGCACACTGAAGCTTTCTTT
v_call: TRBV10-3; cdr3_length: 14; clone_size: NA; d_call: TRBD1; j_call: TRBJ1-1; cdr3_aa: CAISDLTGGTEAFF; cdr3_nt: TGTGCCATCAGTGACCTTACAGGGGGCACTGAAGCTTTCTTT
v_call: TRBV30; cdr3_length: 14; clone_size: NA; d_call: TRBD1; j_call: TRBJ2-7; cdr3_aa: CAWRTGGDGHEQYF; cdr3_nt: TGTGCCTGGAGGACAGGGGGTGATGGCCACGAGCAGTACTTC
v_call: TRBV18; cdr3_length: 14; clone_size: once; d_call: NA; j_call: TRBJ2-7; cdr3_aa: CASSPPSKSSEQYF; cdr3_nt: TGTGCCAGCTCACCACCGAGTAAATCTTCCGAGCAGTACTTC
v_call: TRBV13; cdr3_length: 17; clone_size: NA; d_call: TRBD1; j_call: TRBJ2-3; cdr3_aa: CASSKRTGGKGTDTQYF; cdr3_nt: TGTGCCAGCAGTAAACGAACAGGGGGCAAAGGCACAGATACGCAGTATTTT
v_call: TRBV6-5; cdr3_length: 14; clone_size: NA; d_call: NA; j_call: TRBJ1-6; cdr3_aa: CASSYRLYNSPLHF; cdr3_nt: TGTGCCAGCAGTTACAGACTCTATAATTCACCCCTCCACTTT
v_call: TRBV7-2; cdr3_length: 17; clone_size: once; d_call: TRBD2; j_call: TRBJ2-5; cdr3_aa: CASTSPPILAGGETQYF; cdr3_nt: TGTGCCAGCACCTCACCCCCGATACTAGCGGGGGGAGAGACCCAGTACTTC
v_call: TRBV2; cdr3_length: 14; clone_size: NA; d_call: TRBD1; j_call: TRBJ2-7; cdr3_aa: CASSDWDRGYEQYF; cdr3_nt: TGTGCCAGCAGTGATTGGGACAGGGGATACGAGCAGTACTTC
v_call: TRBV12-5; cdr3_length: 13; clone_size: NA; d_call: NA; j_call: TRBJ2-5; cdr3_aa: CASGLGGGGTQYF; cdr3_nt: TGTGCTAGTGGCCTAGGGGGAGGCGGGACCCAGTACTTC
v_call: TRBV11-1; cdr3_length: 15; clone_size: NA; d_call: NA; j_call: TRBJ1-6; cdr3_aa: CASTSGKGDNSPLHF; cdr3_nt: TGTGCCAGCACCTCGGGGAAGGGCGATAATTCACCCCTCCACTTT
v_call: TRBV4-2; cdr3_length: 16; clone_size: NA; d_call: TRBD1; j_call: TRBJ1-4; cdr3_aa: CASSLGSGRGTEKLFF; cdr3_nt: TGTGCCAGCAGCCTAGGTTCGGGCAGGGGGACCGAAAAACTGTTTTTT
v_call: TRBV7-2; cdr3_length: 15; clone_size: NA; d_call: NA; j_call: TRBJ2-2; cdr3_aa: CASSLFGGNTGELFF; cdr3_nt: TGTGCCAGCAGCTTGTTCGGGGGGAACACCGGGGAGCTGTTTTTT
v_call: TRBV7-3; cdr3_length: 14; clone_size: NA; d_call: NA; j_call: TRBJ2-7; cdr3_aa: CASSLRGFPYEQYF; cdr3_nt: TGTGCCAGCAGCTTAAGAGGTTTCCCCTACGAGCAGTACTTC
v_call: TRBV4-2; cdr3_length: 12; clone_size: NA; d_call: NA; j_call: TRBJ2-5; cdr3_aa: CASSQGAETQYF; cdr3_nt: TGTGCCAGCAGCCAGGGGGCTGAGACCCAGTACTTC
v_call: TRBV7-9; cdr3_length: 14; clone_size: NA; d_call: NA; j_call: TRBJ2-1; cdr3_aa: CASSQEPQGNEQFF; cdr3_nt: TGTGCCAGCAGCCAAGAGCCCCAGGGAAATGAGCAGTTCTTC
v_call: TRBV5-1; cdr3_length: 17; clone_size: NA; d_call: TRBD2; j_call: TRBJ2-3; cdr3_aa: CASSPPLSGGASDTQYF; cdr3_nt: TGCGCCAGCAGCCCCCCCCTTAGCGGGGGGGCCTCGGATACGCAGTATTTT
v_call: TRBV11-1; cdr3_length: 15; clone_size: NA; d_call: NA; j_call: TRBJ1-3; cdr3_aa: CASRRTGYSGNTIYF; cdr3_nt: TGTGCCAGCAGAAGAACAGGTTACTCTGGAAACACCATATATTTT
v_call: TRBV4-2; cdr3_length: 21; clone_size: NA; d_call: TRBD2; j_call: TRBJ2-5; cdr3_aa: CASSQDTGWALAGGEQETQYF; cdr3_nt: TGTGCCAGCAGCCAAGACACGGGTTGGGCCCTAGCGGGGGGCGAACAAGAGACCCAGTACTTC
v_call: TRBV19; cdr3_length: 13; clone_size: NA; d_call: NA; j_call: TRBJ1-1; cdr3_aa: CASGGSRNTEAFF; cdr3_nt: TGTGCCAGTGGTGGGTCCAGAAACACTGAAGCTTTCTTT
v_call: TRBV5-1; cdr3_length: 14; clone_size: NA; d_call: TRBD1; j_call: TRBJ1-2; cdr3_aa: CASSSGQGDYGYTF; cdr3_nt: TGCGCCAGCAGCTCGGGACAGGGCGACTATGGCTACACCTTC
v_call: TRBV6-5; cdr3_length: 15; clone_size: NA; d_call: TRBD1; j_call: TRBJ2-7; cdr3_aa: CASSGPSGGIYEQYF; cdr3_nt: TGTGCCAGCAGTGGCCCGTCAGGGGGCATCTACGAGCAGTACTTC
v_call: TRBV19; cdr3_length: 16; clone_size: NA; d_call: TRBD1; j_call: TRBJ2-7; cdr3_aa: CASSLQGQAKSYEQYF; cdr3_nt: TGTGCCAGTAGTCTACAAGGACAGGCGAAATCCTACGAGCAGTACTTC
v_call: TRBV5-1; cdr3_length: 14; clone_size: NA; d_call: NA; j_call: TRBJ2-5; cdr3_aa: CASSPLEVKETQYF; cdr3_nt: TGCGCCAGCAGCCCGCTAGAAGTAAAAGAGACCCAGTACTTC
v_call: TRBV18; cdr3_length: 16; clone_size: NA; d_call: TRBD1; j_call: TRBJ1-1; cdr3_aa: CASSPSGQVPNTEAFF; cdr3_nt: TGTGCCAGCTCACCTAGTGGACAGGTCCCGAACACTGAAGCTTTCTTT
v_call: TRBV18; cdr3_length: 17; clone_size: NA; d_call: NA; j_call: TRBJ1-3; cdr3_aa: CASSPPLRGKTGNTIYF; cdr3_nt: TGTGCCAGCTCACCCCCGCTTCGCGGGAAGACTGGAAACACCATATATTTT
v_call: TRBV5-1; cdr3_length: 15; clone_size: NA; d_call: NA; j_call: TRBJ2-7; cdr3_aa: CASSPGPGGSYEQYF; cdr3_nt: TGCGCCAGCAGCCCCGGGCCAGGCGGCTCCTACGAGCAGTACTTC
v_call: TRBV7-9; cdr3_length: 13; clone_size: NA; d_call: NA; j_call: TRBJ1-2; cdr3_aa: CASREGEMYGYTF; cdr3_nt: TGTGCCAGCAGAGAGGGGGAGATGTATGGCTACACCTTC
v_call: TRBV18; cdr3_length: 15; clone_size: NA; d_call: TRBD1; j_call: TRBJ2-7; cdr3_aa: CASSQGQGDSYEQYF; cdr3_nt: TGTGCCAGCTCACAGGGACAGGGGGATTCCTACGAGCAGTACTTC
v_call: TRBV6-1; cdr3_length: 13; clone_size: NA; d_call: TRBD1; j_call: TRBJ1-2; cdr3_aa: CASSGTGGSGYTF; cdr3_nt: TGTGCCAGCAGTGGAACAGGGGGCTCTGGCTACACCTTC
v_call: TRBV4-1; cdr3_length: 15; clone_size: NA; d_call: TRBD1; j_call: TRBJ1-4; cdr3_aa: CASSITGGSNEKLFF; cdr3_nt: TGCGCCAGCAGCATTACAGGGGGATCAAATGAAAAACTGTTTTTT
v_call: TRBV9; cdr3_length: 15; clone_size: NA; d_call: NA; j_call: TRBJ2-1; cdr3_aa: CASSVRGGSYNEQFF; cdr3_nt: TGTGCCAGCAGCGTAAGGGGGGGCTCCTACAATGAGCAGTTCTTC
v_call: TRBV5-4; cdr3_length: 15; clone_size: NA; d_call: NA; j_call: TRBJ2-5; cdr3_aa: CASSLAKGSVGTQYF; cdr3_nt: TGTGCCAGCAGCTTGGCCAAGGGGTCGGTCGGGACCCAGTACTTC
v_call: TRBV7-3; cdr3_length: 14; clone_size: NA; d_call: NA; j_call: TRBJ2-3; cdr3_aa: CASSRTASTDTQYF; cdr3_nt: TGTGCCAGCAGCCGGACGGCTAGCACAGATACGCAGTATTTT
v_call: TRBV7-2; cdr3_length: 15; clone_size: NA; d_call: NA; j_call: TRBJ1-4; cdr3_aa: CASSLDQGMGEKLFF; cdr3_nt: TGTGCCAGCAGCTTAGATCAGGGGATGGGTGAAAAACTGTTTTTT
v_call: TRBV27; cdr3_length: 16; clone_size: few; d_call: TRBD2; j_call: TRBJ2-2; cdr3_aa: CASSRSGGTYTGELFF; cdr3_nt: TGTGCCAGCAGTAGAAGCGGGGGGACTTACACCGGGGAGCTGTTTTTT
v_call: TRBV18; cdr3_length: 14; clone_size: few; d_call: TRBD1; j_call: TRBJ1-3; cdr3_aa: CASSPDRGYLHEYF; cdr3_nt: TGTGCCAGCTCACCGGACAGGGGGTACCTACACGAGTATTTT
v_call: TRBV30; cdr3_length: 11; clone_size: NA; d_call: NA; j_call: TRBJ1-2; cdr3_aa: CAWSFVWGYTF; cdr3_nt: TGTGCCTGGAGTTTTGTGTGGGGCTACACCTTC
v_call: TRBV7-6; cdr3_length: 15; clone_size: NA; d_call: TRBD1; j_call: TRBJ2-7; cdr3_aa: CASSLDTGGRYEQYF; cdr3_nt: TGTGCCAGCAGCTTGGATACAGGGGGTAGGTACGAGCAGTACTTC
v_call: TRBV14; cdr3_length: 14; clone_size: NA; d_call: NA; j_call: TRBJ1-5; cdr3_aa: CASSRPVNNQPQHF; cdr3_nt: TGTGCCAGCAGCCGGCCAGTAAACAATCAGCCCCAGCATTTT
v_call: TRBV5-6; cdr3_length: 18; clone_size: few; d_call: NA; j_call: TRBJ2-3; cdr3_aa: CASSLGFPRIGDSDTQYF; cdr3_nt: TGTGCCAGCAGCTTGGGGTTTCCTCGGATAGGGGACTCAGATACGCAGTATTTT
v_call: TRBV7-3; cdr3_length: 19; clone_size: NA; d_call: NA; j_call: TRBJ2-1; cdr3_aa: CASSLNPRPGVSSCNEQFF; cdr3_nt: TGTGCCAGCAGCTTAAATCCCCGCCCAGGGGTCAGCTCCTGCAATGAGCAGTTCTTC
v_call: TRBV5-1; cdr3_length: 13; clone_size: NA; d_call: NA; j_call: TRBJ2-7; cdr3_aa: CASSLEQPLRLYF; cdr3_nt: TGCGCCAGCAGCTTGGAGCAGCCACTACGTCTGTACTTC
v_call: TRBV6-5; cdr3_length: 14; clone_size: NA; d_call: NA; j_call: TRBJ1-3; cdr3_aa: CASSYRGSGNTIYF; cdr3_nt: TGTGCCAGCAGTTACAGGGGCTCTGGAAACACCATATATTTT
v_call: TRBV21-1; cdr3_length: 14; clone_size: NA; d_call: NA; j_call: TRBJ2-7; cdr3_aa: CASSPRDRDYEQYF; cdr3_nt: TGTGCCAGCTCCCCTAGGGACAGGGACTACGAGCAGTACTTC
v_call: TRBV15; cdr3_length: 12; clone_size: NA; d_call: NA; j_call: TRBJ2-7; cdr3_aa: CATSRDRLGRYF; cdr3_nt: TGTGCCACCAGCAGAGATCGACTTGGCCGTTACTTC
v_call: TRBV5-1; cdr3_length: 14; clone_size: NA; d_call: NA; j_call: TRBJ1-1; cdr3_aa: CASSSGAGNTEAFF; cdr3_nt: TGCGCCAGCAGCTCGGGGGCCGGGAACACTGAAGCTTTCTTT
v_call: TRBV29-1; cdr3_length: 13; clone_size: NA; d_call: NA; j_call: TRBJ1-1; cdr3_aa: CSVGMRVNTEAFF; cdr3_nt: TGCAGCGTTGGCATGCGTGTGAACACTGAAGCTTTCTTT
v_call: TRBV7-6; cdr3_length: 14; clone_size: NA; d_call: TRBD2; j_call: TRBJ2-7; cdr3_aa: CASSLAGGTYEQYF; cdr3_nt: TGTGCCAGCAGCTTAGCGGGGGGGACCTACGAGCAGTACTTC
v_call: TRBV7-2; cdr3_length: 15; clone_size: NA; d_call: NA; j_call: TRBJ2-2; cdr3_aa: CASSLFRSGAGELFF; cdr3_nt: TGTGCCAGCAGCTTATTCCGCTCCGGGGCCGGGGAGCTGTTTTTT
v_call: TRBV4-2; cdr3_length: 14; clone_size: NA; d_call: TRBD1; j_call: TRBJ1-1; cdr3_aa: CASSEGQGDTEAFF; cdr3_nt: TGTGCCAGCAGCGAAGGACAGGGGGACACTGAAGCTTTCTTT
v_call: TRBV6-5; cdr3_length: 15; clone_size: NA; d_call: NA; j_call: TRBJ2-7; cdr3_aa: CASSYRRASSYEQYF; cdr3_nt: TGTGCCAGCAGTTACCGCAGGGCGAGCTCCTACGAGCAGTACTTC
v_call: TRBV2; cdr3_length: 15; clone_size: NA; d_call: NA; j_call: TRBJ2-1; cdr3_aa: CASSGGRARHNEQFF; cdr3_nt: TGTGCCAGCAGTGGGGGCAGGGCACGACACAATGAGCAGTTCTTC
v_call: TRBV7-2; cdr3_length: 14; clone_size: NA; d_call: TRBD2; j_call: TRBJ2-7; cdr3_aa: CASSSRTSGYEQYF; cdr3_nt: TGTGCCAGCAGCTCCCGGACTAGCGGCTACGAGCAGTACTTC
v_call: TRBV19; cdr3_length: 12; clone_size: NA; d_call: NA; j_call: TRBJ1-2; cdr3_aa: CASSSRTYGYTF; cdr3_nt: TGTGCCAGTAGTAGCAGGACCTATGGCTACACCTTC
v_call: TRBV7-6; cdr3_length: 15; clone_size: NA; d_call: NA; j_call: TRBJ2-1; cdr3_aa: CASSLASIRGNEQFF; cdr3_nt: TGTGCCAGCAGCTTAGCCTCAATTAGGGGGAATGAGCAGTTCTTC
v_call: TRBV7-3; cdr3_length: 13; clone_size: NA; d_call: NA; j_call: TRBJ1-1; cdr3_aa: CASSLQGNTEAFF; cdr3_nt: TGTGCCAGCAGCCTCCAGGGGAACACTGAAGCTTTCTTT
v_call: TRBV27; cdr3_length: 13; clone_size: NA; d_call: NA; j_call: TRBJ1-6; cdr3_aa: CASSLRQSSPLHF; cdr3_nt: TGTGCCAGCAGTTTAAGACAGTCTTCACCCCTCCACTTT